This T cell receptor (beta chain) was captured in a study of CD8 T cells in ankylosing spondylitis. Points from the study as a whole: CD8+ cells made up the disease-linked clones, which were relatively rare in peripheral blood. Matched ankylosing spondylitis synovial fluid reportedly showed significant enrichment of disease-linked clones.

V gave up 4 bases and J gave up 7 bases; unmatched junction bases: 2. This CDR3 spans 13 amino acids. Looked up from germline, CDR1 is SGHKS and CDR2 is YYEKEE (reference sequence). TCRdb passed the 5' RACE reads through MiXCR, listing each CDR3 protein once. Seen here are roughly 230,000 distinct CDR3 sequences, over 15% observed once, and the top ten hold around a third. This clonotype was observed a few times. Antigen unknown. The specimen was blood, either unsorted or a sorted T cell fraction (not recorded which). The clonotype was recovered from a male donor with ankylosing spondylitis or in good health (not recorded which). The chain employs TRBV5-5 and TRBJ2-2; 9 positions agree with TRBD1. CDR3 in DNA: TGTGCCAGCAGCGTGGGACAGGGCGGGGAGCTGTTTTTT. Its translation is CASSVGQGGELFF.